Following are 26 T cell receptor beta chains from one sample sequenced in a study of tumor-infiltrating lymphocytes in primary liver carcinoma. Each 20-30 mg portion of unsorted bulk tissue served as the source for co-extraction of RNA and DNA. Making TCR beta cDNA involved around 500 ng total RNA and a constant-region primer. The TCR beta library was amplified through three nested multiplex PCR rounds in a modified ARM-PCR procedure. Use of TRBV1-TRBV30 forward primers with a C-beta reverse primer characterized the first two PCR rounds, which lasted around 9 cycles each. TCRdb analysed the multiplex PCR reads with MiXCR anew, one entry per CDR3 protein. The data show more than 100,000 distinct CDR3 sequences, 50% to 70% seen once. Sequencing was done on a sample of liver tumor tissue from sampling region 1. Subset defined: tumor region T1, superior pole. Receptors were obtained from a woman aged 55-69 years with primary liver carcinoma and hepatitis B virus infection.

On this clonotype itself: At one of its ends the junction is not consistent with the germline gene, which may arise from a read error. The chain employs TRBV11-3 and TRBJ2-1; TRBD1 might be the D (5 bases). CDR3 size: 13 residues. Germline loops: CDR1 SGHNT, CDR2 YENEEA. The CDR3 region has the DNA TGTGCCAGTAGTGCCTGGGGCTACGATGAGCAGTTCTTC. It codes for CASSAWGYDEQFF.

This clonotype came up many times. The J gene is TRBJ2-7, the V gene TRBV7-8; D remains ambiguous. V lost 5 bases to trimming and J lost 4 bases, with 9 bases between them. The CDR3 is made up of 12 amino acids. CDR1 is SGHVS and CDR2 is FQNEAQ in the germline V gene. CDR3 protein: CASSPETYEQYF. The CDR3 DNA is TGTGCCAGCAGCCCGGAAACATACGAGCAGTACTTC.

Note on this clonotype: One end of the junction varies from germline; a read error may be responsible. This chain uses TRBV11-3 with TRBJ1-2; the D is unclear. Germline CDR1 reads SGHNT; CDR2 reads YENEEA. The CDR3 contains 15 residues. The CDR3 DNA is TGTGCCAACAGCTCTCTTTCAGGCTCCAACTATGGCTACACCTTC. Encoded protein: CANSSLSGSNYGYTF.

This clonotype was observed a single time. This CDR3 is missing its conserved last phenylalanine or tryptophan, likely due to a read error. The V and J genes are TRBV12-3 or TRBV12-4 and TRBJ2-1; TRBD2 matches at 9 bases. V was clipped by 5 bases and J by 8 bases; unmatched bases: 13. The CDR3 runs 16 residues. DNA for the CDR3: TGTGCCAGCAGTGCCTTTGGGTCTAGCGGGACTCATGAGCAGTTCTCC. It codes for CASSAFGSSGTHEQFS.

CDR3 residues: CASSLTGKVAQYF. The CDR3 region has the DNA TGTGCCAGCAGCTTAACTGGGAAGGTGGCGCAGTATTTT. The chain has TRBV7-9 and TRBJ2-3; D is undetermined. Trimming shortened V by 2 bases and J by 10 bases, and 13 bases separated the two germline ends. The CDR3 length is 13 residues. Germline values: CDR1 SEHNR, CDR2 FQNEAQ (reference sequence).

For this clonotype: A read error may produce the germline difference seen at one junction end. This rearrangement joins TRBV11-3 to TRBJ2-1; a weak D match, TRBD2 (6 bases). The CDR3 is 15 amino acids. Germline assignment: CDR1 SGHNT and CDR2 YENEEA. CDR3 in amino acids: CASSLGLVGGKEQFF. The CDR3 bases are TGTGCCAGCAGCTTAGGCCTAGTGGGAGGTAAGGAGCAGTTTTTC. Combining the CDR3 with reference TRBV11-3 and TRBJ2-1 gives the whole variable domain EAGVVQSPRYKIIEKKQPVAFWCNPISGHNTLYWYLQNLGQGPELLIRYENEEAVDDSQLPKDRFSAERLKGVDSTLKIQPAELGDSAVYLCASSLGLVGGKEQFFGPGTRLTVL.

This clonotype has a handful of counts. The CDR3 nucleotides read TGTGCCAGCAGTTCAACATATGCTAGCACAGATACGCAGTATTTT. Its protein is CASSSTYASTDTQYF. The chain joins TRBV28 to TRBJ2-3, with unresolved D. The CDR3 totals 15 residues. The V and J ends lost 4 bases and 0 bases respectively, with 11 bases between them. Germline V gene data show CDR1 as MDHEN and CDR2 as SYDVKM.

This clonotype is categorized as medium-sized (0.01 to 0.1%). V and J are TRBV11-2 and TRBJ2-5; 8 bases match TRBD2. The CDR3 totals 15 residues. Germline CDR1 reads SGHAT; CDR2 reads FQNNGV. V shed 5 bases and J 1 base; nucleotides not matched to a gene: 6. Here the CDR3 DNA reads TGTGCCAGCAGCCGGGGACTAGTCCTCCAAGAGACCCAGTACTTC. It encodes CASSRGLVLQETQYF.

This clonotype was seen just once. An end of the junction differs from the germline gene, which may be a read error. The chain has TRBV11-2 and TRBJ2-7, with 9 bases identical to TRBD2. Per the germline V gene, CDR1 is SGHAT and CDR2 is FQNNGV. The CDR3 length is 20 residues. The CDR3 reads CASIAISRLAVGQKPYELYF. In DNA, the CDR3 is TGTGCCAGCATCGCCATTTCCCGACTAGCGGTAGGGCAGAAACCCTACGAGCTGTACTTC.

This clonotype was seen ten or more times. This chain links TRBV11-2 with TRBJ2-1; D ambiguous. This CDR3 has 12 amino acids. Trimming pared 6 bases from V and 7 bases from J, leaving 10 bases between. The germline V gene has CDR1 SGHAT and CDR2 FQNNGV. The CDR3 DNA follows: TGTGCCAGCAGTTCCTCCGGGAATGAGCAGTTCTTC. This gives the protein CASSSSGNEQFF.

Turning to this clonotype: The junction departs from germline at one end; a sequencing error may be responsible. The V and J genes are TRBV10-3 and TRBJ2-5; tentatively, D is TRBD2 (5 bases). This CDR3 is built from 15 residues. Germline loops: CDR1 ENHRY, CDR2 SYGVKD. The CDR3, as DNA: TGTGCCATCAGTGAGAGTACTAGTCGGAAAGAGACCCAGTGCTTC. This gives the protein CAISESTSRKETQCF.

The chain employs TRBV25-1 and TRBJ1-5; D unresolved. CDR1 and CDR2 (germline): MGHDK, SYGVNS. Trimming removed 5 bases at V and 4 bases at J, with 12 bases between. CDR3 length: 14 amino acids. CDR3 residues: CASSSPGRNQPQHF. In nucleotides, the CDR3 is TGTGCCAGCAGTAGCCCAGGCAGGAATCAGCCCCAGCATTTT.

With respect to this clonotype: This sequence may be a read error, since a much larger clone differs from it by one base. The rearrangement links TRBV6-1 to TRBJ2-7, with 7 bases identical to TRBD1. CDR1 MNHNS and CDR2 SASEGT come from the germline V gene. The length of the CDR3 is 14 residues. The CDR3 loop reads CAGSEGRQGDEQYF. The CDR3 coding sequence is TGTGCCGGCAGTGAAGGTAGACAGGGCGACGAGCAGTACTTC.

Ten or more counts support this clonotype. The genes are TRBV6-6 and TRBJ2-2; D gene ambiguous. This CDR3 has 13 amino acids. V lost 0 bases and J 7 bases, leaving 6 bases between the germline ends. Germline assignment: CDR1 MNHNY and CDR2 SVGAGI (reference sequence). The CDR3 spells CASSYSELGELFF. The CDR3 nucleotides are TGTGCCAGCAGTTACTCAGAGCTCGGGGAGCTGTTTTTT.

As to this clonotype: The junction shows a germline mismatch at one end, possibly a read error. The chain has TRBV4-1 and TRBJ1-3; 12 bases match TRBD1. In germline, CDR1 is MGHRA, CDR2 YSYEKL. The CDR3 is 20 residues long. CDR3 loop: CASSQDPMGTGGFSGNAIYF. For the CDR3, the DNA is TGCGCCAGCAGCCAAGATCCCATGGGGACAGGGGGCTTCTCTGGAAACGCCATATATTTT.

This clonotype has a single count. The rearrangement links TRBV7-9 to TRBJ2-1, with 12 bases matching TRBD2. The ends lost 5 bases at V and 2 bases at J; junction bases unmatched: 4. The germline V gene has CDR1 SEHNR and CDR2 FQNEAQ (reference sequence). The CDR3 consists of 16 residues. The CDR3 reads CASSRTSGTTYNEQFF. For the CDR3, the DNA is TGTGCCAGCAGCCGGACTAGCGGGACGACCTACAATGAGCAGTTCTTC.

Remarks on this clonotype: One base away lies a much larger clone, so this may be a sequencing read error. This rearrangement joins TRBV5-1 to TRBJ2-3, with TRBD2 matching 10 bases. The CDR3 spans 15 residues. In germline, CDR1 is SGHRS, CDR2 YFSETQ. CDR3 region: CANSLASGSADTQYF. CDR3 coding DNA: TGCGCCAACAGCTTGGCTAGCGGGAGCGCAGATACGCAGTATTTT.

V is TRBV11-2 and J is TRBJ1-6, with D perhaps matching TRBD1 (6 bases). The CDR3 loop spans 15 amino acids. CDR1 and CDR2 (germline): SGHAT, FQNNGV. Trimming took 7 bases from V and 10 from J, leaving 20 bases between them. CDR3 DNA sequence: TGTGCCAGCAACTCCGCCGGGACACGGGGATCACCCCTCCACTTT. It encodes CASNSAGTRGSPLHF.

Note on this clonotype: This sequence may be a read error, since a much larger clone differs from it by one base. This chain links TRBV28 with TRBJ2-5; tentatively, D is TRBD2 (6 bases). Germline CDR1 MDHEN, CDR2 SYDVKM. The CDR3 covers 11 residues. Between the trimmed V and J ends, which lost 2 bases and 10 bases, there was a span of 8 bases. The CDR3 DNA sequence: TGTGCCAGCAGTTTAGGGGGGATCCAGTACTTC. Its protein product is CASSLGGIQYF.

Note on this clonotype: An end of the junction does not agree with germline; a read error may underlie this. This chain links TRBV28 with TRBJ2-2; a weak D match, TRBD2 (6 bases). This CDR3 has 16 residues. Germline V CDR1 and CDR2: MDHEN, SYDVKM. CDR3 residues: CASSVYGGQKPGELSF. The CDR3 region has the DNA TGTGCCAGCAGTGTCTATGGGGGTCAGAAGCCGGGGGAGCTGTCTTTT.

This clonotype appeared a few times. The CDR3 region is CASSLRGLTYEQYF. The CDR3 region has the DNA TGTGCCAGCAGCCTCAGGGGACTTACCTACGAGCAGTACTTC. The genes are TRBV28 and TRBJ2-7; D may match TRBD1 or TRBD2 (6 bases each). The CDR3 length is 14 residues. From germline, CDR1 is MDHEN and CDR2 SYDVKM. The V gene lost 6 bases and the J gene lost 2 bases, with 14 bases spanning the gap.

Details on this clonotype: This could be a read error, since a much larger clone is one nucleotide away. The chain joins TRBV11-2 to TRBJ2-7, with D possibly TRBD1 on 6 matching bases. The V gene's germline CDR1 is SGHAT and CDR2 FQNNGV. This CDR3 is 15 amino acids long. V was clipped by 8 bases and J by 0 bases, with 17 bases between them. CDR3 nucleotides: TGTGCCAGCGGCCCCCAGGGGTTTAGCTCCTACGAGCAGTACTTC. Translation: CASGPQGFSSYEQYF.

This clonotype has ten or more counts. The chain is built from TRBV12-3 or TRBV12-4 and TRBJ1-1; D uncertain. V was cut by 8 bases and J by 0 bases, with 10 bases left in between. The CDR3 runs 13 residues. CDR3 loop: CASRGLMNTEAFF. As DNA, the CDR3 is TGTGCCAGCCGAGGGTTAATGAACACTGAAGCTTTCTTT.

Notes on this clonotype: A much larger clone differs by one base, so this may be a read error. The CDR3 does not close with the conserved phenylalanine or tryptophan, likely indicating a read error. The gene calls are TRBV10-2 and TRBJ1-1; 8 bases line up with TRBD1. J gave up 0 bases and V 7 bases, and 1 base lay outside the gene matches. Germline CDR1 reads WSHSY; CDR2 reads SAAADI. The CDR3 totals 13 residues. The CDR3 bases are TGCGCCAGCACGGGACAGGTGAACACTGAAGCTTTCTAT. Protein sequence: CASTGQVNTEAFY.

This clonotype has just one count. The chain's CDR3 is CASSLKAGGVEQYF. CDR3 bases: TGTGCCAGCAGTTTGAAAGCGGGAGGGGTTGAGCAGTACTTC. The gene calls are TRBV28 and TRBJ2-7; 10 positions agree with TRBD2. The V segment lost 3 bases and the J segment 7 bases; nucleotides outside the gene matches: 6. CDR3 length: 14 residues. CDR1 MDHEN and CDR2 SYDVKM come from the germline V gene.

The table lists this clonotype with a few counts. The chain carries TRBV7-9 and TRBJ2-1, with 14 bases identical to TRBD2. The CDR3 is 14 residues long. The J segment lost 10 bases and the V segment lost 11 bases, leaving 10 bases of the junction unmatched. Germline-derived CDR1 and CDR2 are SEHNR and FQNEAQ (reference sequence). This CDR3 reads CAGRGTSGSGEQFF. The CDR3 DNA sequence: TGTGCCGGGCGGGGGACTAGCGGGAGTGGCGAGCAGTTCTTC.